This T cell receptor (beta chain) originates from a study of early T cells in non-severe SARS-CoV-2 infection. About the study: The input, bulk RNA from unsorted whole blood, was sequenced, and chains were unpaired.

The CDR3 totals 13 residues. The V and J ends lost 0 bases and 3 bases respectively, with 3 bases between them. General observations from the study: Matching results from VDJdb favored anti-spike CD8 responses, leaving private and CD4 specificities undetected.

The library protocol tagged individual cDNA molecules with unique molecular identifiers. From the 5' RACE reads, TCRdb called clonotypes with MiXCR, one entry per CDR3 protein. The sample holds 20,000 to 25,000 distinct CDR3 sequences, around 4.8% seen once. There are many counts of this clonotype. Its antigen is undetermined. This sequence was found in an adult who was a healthcare worker with PCR-confirmed SARS-CoV-2 infection or an uninfected control (not recorded which). The specimen sequenced was whole blood. The chain uses TRBV12-3 or TRBV12-4 and TRBJ1-5, with D unclear. The DNA for the CDR3 is TGTGCCAGCAGTTTAGCCACCAATCAGCCCCAGCATTTT. This sequence encodes CASSLATNQPQHF.